What follows is one T cell receptor (beta chain) and its context. The length of the CDR3 is 13 residues. The germline V and J ends were trimmed by 7 bases and 7 bases, with 16 bases remaining between them. Germline V gene data show CDR1 as GTSNPN and CDR2 as SVGIG (reference sequence). Original processing notes: Estimated nucleated cell counts came from reference gene primer amplification. Measured with immunoSEQ multiplex PCR; TCRdb has only the in-frame clones, and not every one. D and trimming were read from the DNA, whereas the V and J calls and clone size are those reported in that table. This table has some 150,000 clones, over 70% appearing once. This sample stems from a study of blood T cell repertoires in COVID-19. As for the study in general: The United States, Italy and Spain provided the acute and convalescent COVID-19 samples. PBMCs, B-cell-depleted T cells, or T cells provided the cDNA or gDNA that made up the material.

The origin of this receptor is a man aged 55 to 69 with acute or convalescent COVID-19. Sequenced sample: peripheral blood. The chain combines TRBV30 with TRBJ1-4; D is unclear. This chain's CDR3 is CASNRGVGEKLFF. The CDR3 DNA follows: TGTGCCTCGAACCGGGGAGTGGGTGAAAAACTGTTTTTT.